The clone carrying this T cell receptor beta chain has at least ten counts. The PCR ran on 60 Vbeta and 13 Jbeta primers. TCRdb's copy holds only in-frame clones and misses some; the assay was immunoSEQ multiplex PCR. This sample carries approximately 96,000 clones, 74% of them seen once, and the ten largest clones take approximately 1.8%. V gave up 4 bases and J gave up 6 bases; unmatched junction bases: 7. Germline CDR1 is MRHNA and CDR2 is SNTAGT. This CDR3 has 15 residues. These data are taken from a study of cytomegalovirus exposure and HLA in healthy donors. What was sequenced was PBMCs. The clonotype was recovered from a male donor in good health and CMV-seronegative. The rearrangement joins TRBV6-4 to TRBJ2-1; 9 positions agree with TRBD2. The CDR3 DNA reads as TGTGCCAGCAGTGGCTTAGCGGGAGAGGGCAATGAGCAGTTCTTC. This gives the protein CASSGLAGEGNEQFF.